A selection of T cell receptor beta chains follows, all from one sample in a study of T cells in Graves' hyperthyroidism and ophthalmopathy. TCRdb itself ran the multiplex PCR reads through MiXCR, one entry per CDR3 protein. The sample yields some 350,000 distinct CDR3 sequences, roughly an eighth seen once. The material sequenced was blood. These receptors were obtained from a woman in her thirties or forties with Graves' ophthalmopathy. CDR3s include the opening cysteine and the closing phenylalanine or tryptophan. D genes are given only for firm matches. Only some rows state a clone size, as once, few, many or a class for expanded clones.

>many|.|TRBV3-1|TRBJ2-1
CASSPRPGTLNNEQFF
TGTGCCAGCAGCCCTCGACCGGGAACTTTGAACAATGAGCAGTTCTTC
>.|.|TRBV7-9|TRBJ1-2
CASSPFPGGRYGYTF
TGTGCCAGCAGCCCCTTCCCGGGGGGCCGTTATGGCTACACCTTC
>many|.|TRBV6-2/TRBV6-3|TRBJ2-7
CASSQFMGPPNSYEQYF
TGTGCCAGCAGTCAATTCATGGGACCCCCAAACTCCTACGAGCAGTACTTC
>many|.|TRBV12-3/TRBV12-4|TRBJ2-2
CASSFSLLRDPNTGELFF
TGTGCCAGCAGTTTTTCGTTGTTGCGGGATCCGAACACCGGGGAGCTGTTTTTT
>many|.|TRBV7-2|TRBJ1-6
CASSLGPGPNNSPLHF
TGTGCCAGCAGCTTAGGACCGGGGCCTAATAATTCACCCCTCCACTTT
>.|TRBD1|TRBV29-1|TRBJ1-2
CSVPDRAGYTF
TGCAGCGTTCCCGACAGGGCTGGCTACACCTTC
>.|TRBD2|TRBV29-1|TRBJ2-1
CSVAPGGRDEQFF
TGCAGCGTTGCCCCTGGCGGGAGGGATGAGCAGTTCTTC
>many|.|TRBV10-3|TRBJ1-1
CATQGEVNTEAFF
TGTGCCACACAGGGCGAGGTGAACACTGAAGCTTTCTTT
>few|TRBD2|TRBV5-4|TRBJ2-7
CASSAGLAASSYEQYF
TGTGCCAGCAGCGCGGGACTAGCGGCGAGCTCCTACGAGCAGTACTTC
>many|TRBD2|TRBV6-1|TRBJ2-1
CASTPGRSGSHNEQFF
TGTGCCAGCACCCCGGGCCGGAGCGGGAGCCACAATGAGCAGTTCTTC
>many|.|TRBV2|TRBJ1-5
CASRVGQSHQPQHF
TGTGCCAGCAGAGTTGGACAGTCCCATCAGCCCCAGCATTTT
>many|.|TRBV7-8|TRBJ2-3
CASSFGQIITDTQYF
TGTGCCAGCAGCTTCGGACAGATAATCACAGATACGCAGTATTTT
>many|TRBD2|TRBV2|TRBJ2-3
CASSEAGGLAADTQYF
TGTGCCAGCAGTGAAGCGGGGGGACTAGCGGCAGATACGCAGTATTTT
>many|TRBD1|TRBV7-6|TRBJ1-1
CASSPRSGGTNTEAFF
TGTGCCAGCAGCCCGCGGTCAGGGGGGACGAACACTGAAGCTTTCTTT
>many|.|TRBV6-1|TRBJ2-5
CASNRRGYGGTETQYF
TGTGCCAGCAACCGGAGGGGGTACGGCGGGACGGAGACCCAGTACTTC
>.|.|TRBV19|TRBJ1-5
CASSVRGQPQHF
TGTGCCAGTAGTGTCCGGGGGCAGCCCCAGCATTTT
>.|TRBD1|TRBV6-1|TRBJ2-7
CASIPGGPSYEQYF
TGTGCCAGCATACCAGGGGGCCCGTCCTACGAGCAGTACTTC
>many|.|TRBV2|TRBJ2-7
CASLEHTYEQYF
TGTGCCAGCCTCGAGCATACCTACGAGCAGTACTTC
>many|.|TRBV12-3/TRBV12-4|TRBJ2-2
CASSRGRVGELFF
TGTGCCAGCAGCCGGGGTCGTGTGGGGGAGCTGTTTTTT
>many|.|TRBV2|TRBJ2-5
CASRGIETQYF
TGTGCCAGCAGGGGGATAGAGACCCAGTACTTC
>many|TRBD2|TRBV24-1|TRBJ2-7
CATPQRGPFSYEQYF
TGTGCCACTCCCCAGCGGGGGCCCTTTTCCTACGAGCAGTACTTC
>many|.|TRBV3-1|TRBJ1-2
CASSQDRATYGYTF
TGTGCCAGCAGCCAAGATAGGGCTACCTATGGCTACACCTTC
>many|TRBD2|TRBV2|TRBJ2-1
CASSVSTLAGGVYNEQFF
TGTGCCAGCAGTGTCTCCACGCTAGCGGGAGGAGTGTACAATGAGCAGTTCTTC
>.|TRBD1|TRBV20-1|TRBJ1-2
CSATPQGKENYGYTF
TGCAGTGCTACCCCACAGGGGAAGGAAAACTATGGCTACACCTTC
>many|.|TRBV12-3/TRBV12-4|TRBJ1-2
CASSARGYGYTF
TGTGCCAGCAGTGCTCGGGGGTATGGCTACACCTTC
>.|.|TRBV4-1|TRBJ1-2
CASSQDYGLTYGYTF
TGCGCCAGCAGCCAAGATTACGGGCTTACCTATGGCTACACCTTC
>many|TRBD1|TRBV27|TRBJ1-4
CASSQGDHNEKLFF
TGTGCCAGCAGCCAGGGGGACCATAATGAAAAACTGTTTTTT
>many|.|TRBV5-1|TRBJ2-7
CASSFLDNSYEQYF
TGCGCCAGCAGCTTCCTCGATAACTCCTACGAGCAGTACTTC
>many|.|TRBV24-1|TRBJ1-1
CATSDIGTEAFF
TGTGCCACCAGTGACATAGGGACAGAAGCTTTCTTT
>many|TRBD1|TRBV3-1|TRBJ1-1
CASSHPRQGVIEAFF
TGTGCCAGCAGCCATCCCCGACAGGGGGTTATTGAAGCTTTCTTT
>many|TRBD1|TRBV6-1|TRBJ1-5
CASSDPDRVNSNQPQHF
TGTGCCAGCAGTGACCCGGACAGGGTGAATAGCAATCAGCCCCAGCATTTT
>many|TRBD2|TRBV13|TRBJ2-3
CASSSLSGRRTDTQYF
TGTGCCAGCAGCAGCCTTAGCGGGAGGAGAACAGATACGCAGTATTTT
>many|TRBD1|TRBV24-1|TRBJ1-1
CATSGRSGQGVTEAFF
TGTGCCACCAGTGGGCGTTCGGGACAGGGAGTCACTGAAGCTTTCTTT
>few|.|TRBV2|TRBJ1-2
CASSEGVVGVYGYTF
TGTGCCAGCAGTGAAGGGGTAGTTGGGGTCTATGGCTACACCTTC
>many|.|TRBV20-1|TRBJ2-1
CSASGAEGNEQFF
TGCAGTGCTTCCGGGGCCGAAGGCAATGAGCAGTTCTTC
>many|.|TRBV2|TRBJ1-1
CASSEGGSASEAFF
TGTGCCAGCAGTGAAGGGGGGAGCGCGAGTGAAGCTTTCTTT
>many|.|TRBV12-3/TRBV12-4|TRBJ1-5
CASSLLRVQPQHF
TGTGCCAGCAGTTTATTGAGGGTCCAGCCCCAGCATTTT
>many|TRBD1|TRBV5-6|TRBJ1-1
CASRLNNPGQGGTEAFF
TGTGCCAGCAGATTAAATAACCCGGGACAGGGCGGCACTGAAGCTTTCTTT
>.|.|TRBV7-2|TRBJ2-3
CASIPKTGRSLDTQYF
TGTGCCAGCATCCCGAAGACAGGGAGGAGTCTAGATACGCAGTATTTT
>many|.|TRBV24-1|TRBJ2-1
CATTQGGSNEQFF
TGTGCCACCACTCAAGGTGGGTCCAATGAGCAGTTCTTC
>many|TRBD1|TRBV4-2|TRBJ2-7
CASSQGQGAYEQYF
TGTGCCAGCAGCCAAGGACAGGGGGCTTACGAGCAGTACTTC
>many|TRBD2|TRBV28|TRBJ2-2
CASHDGGFTGELFF
TGTGCCAGCCACGACGGGGGGTTCACCGGGGAGCTGTTTTTT
>few|TRBD1|TRBV6-1|TRBJ1-6
CASETGDNSPLHF
TGTGCCTCCGAGACAGGGGATAATTCACCCCTCCACTTT
>.|.|TRBV7-2|TRBJ1-1
CASSQDVGGTEAFF
TGTGCCAGCAGCCAAGATGTAGGGGGCACTGAAGCTTTCTTT
>.|.|TRBV6-5|TRBJ2-5
CASSYSWKGLGETQYF
TGTGCCAGCAGTTACTCGTGGAAAGGGCTGGGAGAGACCCAGTACTTC
>many|.|TRBV10-1|TRBJ2-6
CASSGSTGSGANVLTF
TGCGCCAGCAGTGGCTCTACGGGCTCTGGGGCCAACGTCCTGACTTTC